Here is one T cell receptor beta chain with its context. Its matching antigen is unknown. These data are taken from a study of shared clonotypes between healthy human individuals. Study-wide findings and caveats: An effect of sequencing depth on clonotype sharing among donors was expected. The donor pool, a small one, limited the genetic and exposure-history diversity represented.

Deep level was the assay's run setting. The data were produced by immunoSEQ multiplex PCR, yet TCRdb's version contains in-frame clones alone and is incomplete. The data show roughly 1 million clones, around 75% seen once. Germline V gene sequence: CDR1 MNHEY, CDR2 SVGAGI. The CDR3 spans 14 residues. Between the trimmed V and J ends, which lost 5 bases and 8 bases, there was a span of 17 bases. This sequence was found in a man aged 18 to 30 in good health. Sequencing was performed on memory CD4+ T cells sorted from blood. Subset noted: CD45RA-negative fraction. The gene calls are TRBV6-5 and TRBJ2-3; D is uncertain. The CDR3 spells CASSPLSLAATQYF. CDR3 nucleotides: TGTGCCAGCAGTCCCCTTAGCTTAGCAGCTACGCAGTATTTT.